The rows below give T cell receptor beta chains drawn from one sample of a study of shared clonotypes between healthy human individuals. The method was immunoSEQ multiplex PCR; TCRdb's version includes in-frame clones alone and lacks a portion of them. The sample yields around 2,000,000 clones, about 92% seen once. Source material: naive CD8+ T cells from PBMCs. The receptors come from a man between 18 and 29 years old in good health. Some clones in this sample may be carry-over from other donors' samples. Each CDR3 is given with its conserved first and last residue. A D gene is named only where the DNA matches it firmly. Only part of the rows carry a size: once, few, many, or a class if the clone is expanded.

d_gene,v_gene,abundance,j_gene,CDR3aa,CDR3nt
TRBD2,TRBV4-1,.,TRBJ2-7,CASSQDSTSGMREQYF,TGCGCCAGCAGCCAAGATTCTACTAGCGGGATGAGGGAGCAGTACTTC
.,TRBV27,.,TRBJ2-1,CASTAEGPHAGEQFF,TGTGCCAGCACCGCGGAGGGCCCTCACGCGGGAGAGCAGTTCTTC
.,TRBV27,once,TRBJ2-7,CASSLRSGNHEQYF,TGTGCCAGCAGTCTCCGATCAGGTAATCACGAGCAGTACTTC
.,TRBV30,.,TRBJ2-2,CAWGPGHRVGGELFF,TGTGCCTGGGGGCCGGGACACCGGGTAGGAGGGGAGCTGTTTTTT
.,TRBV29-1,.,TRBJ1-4,CSVSGGRIPTNEKLFF,TGCAGCGTCTCCGGAGGACGGATACCAACTAATGAAAAACTGTTTTTT
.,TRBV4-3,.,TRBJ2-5,CASSPHRDSYQETQYF,TGCGCCAGCAGCCCTCACCGGGACTCGTACCAAGAGACCCAGTACTTC
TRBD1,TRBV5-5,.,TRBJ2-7,CASSTGTGAYEQYF,TGTGCCAGCAGCACCGGGACAGGAGCCTACGAGCAGTACTTC
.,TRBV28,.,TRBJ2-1,CASSLKSIEQFF,TGTGCCAGCAGTTTAAAGTCCATTGAGCAGTTCTTC
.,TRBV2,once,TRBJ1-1,CASRAAVGGYTEAFF,TGTGCCAGCCGGGCCGCCGTTGGAGGGTACACTGAAGCTTTCTTT
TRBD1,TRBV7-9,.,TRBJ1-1,CASSLWDRGGAFF,TGTGCCAGCAGCTTATGGGACAGGGGGGGAGCTTTCTTT
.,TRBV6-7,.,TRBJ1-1,CASSYRPAGFGAEAFF,TGTGCCAGCAGTTACCGGCCGGCCGGCTTTGGCGCTGAAGCTTTCTTT
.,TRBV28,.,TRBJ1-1,CASTTGTEAFF,TGTGCCAGCACCACGGGGACTGAAGCTTTCTTT
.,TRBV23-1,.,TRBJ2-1,CASSQSQVVDPTEGYNEQFF,TGCGCCAGCAGTCAATCGCAAGTGGTAGATCCTACGGAAGGATACAATGAGCAGTTCTTC
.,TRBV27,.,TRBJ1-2,CASSPTARTFGRTF,TGTGCCAGCAGTCCGACAGCTAGAACCTTTGGGAGGACCTTC
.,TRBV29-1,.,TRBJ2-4,CSVEDPDRIVAKNIQYF,TGCAGCGTTGAAGACCCCGACAGGATTGTCGCCAAAAACATTCAGTACTTC
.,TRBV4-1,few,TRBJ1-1,CASTGGGTEAFF,TGCGCCAGTACAGGAGGAGGCACTGAAGCTTTCTTT
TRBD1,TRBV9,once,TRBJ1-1,CASSVGTGGLGTEAFF,TGTGCCAGCAGCGTAGGGACAGGGGGGCTAGGCACTGAAGCTTTCTTT
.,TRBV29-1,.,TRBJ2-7,CSARRGYEQYF,TGCAGCGCCCGGAGGGGCTACGAGCAGTACTTC
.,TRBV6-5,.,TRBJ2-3,CASSYLTGRTDTQYF,TGTGCCAGCAGTTACTTGACAGGCCGCACAGATACGCAGTATTTT
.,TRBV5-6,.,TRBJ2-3,CASSLGSVAYTDTQYF,TGTGCCAGCAGCTTGGGGAGCGTGGCCTACACAGATACGCAGTATTTT
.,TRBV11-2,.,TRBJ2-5,CASSAGGALETQYF,TGTGCCAGCAGCGCGGGTGGGGCCCTGGAGACCCAGTACTTC
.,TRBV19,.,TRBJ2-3,CASREGGTDTQYF,TGTGCCAGTAGGGAAGGGGGTACAGATACGCAGTATTTT
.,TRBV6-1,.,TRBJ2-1,CASSEKGPSVRSYNEQFF,TGTGCCAGCAGTGAAAAAGGACCGTCCGTCCGCTCCTACAATGAGCAGTTCTTC
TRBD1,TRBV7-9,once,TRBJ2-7,CASSLVSGTGHYEQYF,TGTGCCAGCAGCTTGGTATCTGGGACAGGGCACTACGAGCAGTACTTC
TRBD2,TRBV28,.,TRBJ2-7,CASSFVLAGEYEQYF,TGTGCCAGCAGTTTCGTGCTAGCGGGAGAGTACGAGCAGTACTTC
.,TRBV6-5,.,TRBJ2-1,CASRYLNEQFF,TGTGCCAGCCGCTATCTAAATGAGCAGTTCTTC
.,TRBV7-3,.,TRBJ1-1,CASSLYPNTEAFF,TGTGCCAGCAGCTTATACCCGAACACTGAAGCTTTCTTT
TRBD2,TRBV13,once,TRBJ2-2,CASSGTSGRTNTGELFF,TGTGCCAGCAGCGGGACTAGCGGGAGAACCAACACCGGGGAGCTGTTTTTT
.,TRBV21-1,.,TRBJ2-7,CASSLQGALNEQYF,TGTGCCAGCAGCTTACAGGGGGCGCTAAACGAGCAGTACTTC
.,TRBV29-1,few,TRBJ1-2,CSALWGYGYTF,TGCAGCGCATTGTGGGGTTACGGCTACACCTTC
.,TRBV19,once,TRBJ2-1,CARGSRMGAYNEQFF,TGTGCCAGGGGCTCCAGGATGGGCGCCTACAATGAGCAGTTCTTC
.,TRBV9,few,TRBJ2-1,CASSVDMGEKQFF,TGTGCCAGCAGCGTCGACATGGGAGAAAAGCAGTTCTTC
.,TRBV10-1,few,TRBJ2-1,CASSRTRNNEQFF,TGCGCCAGCAGTAGGACGAGAAACAATGAGCAGTTCTTC
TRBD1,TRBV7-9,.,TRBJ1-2,CASSLGDRVSGYTF,TGTGCCAGCAGCTTGGGGGACAGGGTGAGCGGCTACACCTTC
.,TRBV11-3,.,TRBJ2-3,CASRNRGTDTQYF,TGTGCCAGCAGGAACAGGGGCACAGATACGCAGTATTTT
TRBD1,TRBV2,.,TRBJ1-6,CASSRQGGNSPLHF,TGTGCCAGCAGCAGACAGGGCGGGAATTCACCCCTCCACTTT
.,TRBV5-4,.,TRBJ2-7,CASSLDAAAYEQYF,TGTGCCAGCAGCTTGGATGCGGCCGCCTACGAGCAGTACTTC
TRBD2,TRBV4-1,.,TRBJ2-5,CASSQDTRLAPSLETQYF,TGCGCCAGCAGCCAAGATACTAGACTAGCACCGAGTCTGGAGACCCAGTACTTC
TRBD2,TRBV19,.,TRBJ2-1,CASSMRAGGPNEQFF,TGTGCCAGTAGTATGAGAGCGGGAGGGCCGAATGAGCAGTTCTTC
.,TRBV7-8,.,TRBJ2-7,CASSLVLLSYEQYF,TGTGCCAGCAGCTTAGTATTACTCTCCTACGAGCAGTACTTC
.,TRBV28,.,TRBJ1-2,CASSLAVYGYTF,TGTGCCAGCAGTTTGGCAGTCTATGGCTACACCTTC
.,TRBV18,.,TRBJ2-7,CASSPGRMSSYEQYF,TGTGCCAGCTCACCTGGCAGGATGAGCTCCTACGAGCAGTACTTC
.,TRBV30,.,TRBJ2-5,CAWSVHNYQETQYF,TGTGCCTGGAGTGTACATAACTACCAAGAGACCCAGTACTTC
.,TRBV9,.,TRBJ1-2,CASSVGERGAVFNYGYTF,TGTGCCAGCAGCGTGGGGGAAAGGGGCGCCGTTTTCAACTATGGCTACACCTTC
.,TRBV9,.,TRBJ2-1,CASSVAAGTLYNEQFF,TGTGCCAGCAGCGTAGCTGCCGGGACCCTGTACAATGAGCAGTTCTTC
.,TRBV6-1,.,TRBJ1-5,CASSEQAGQPQHF,TGTGCCAGCAGTGAACAAGCAGGTCAGCCCCAGCATTTT
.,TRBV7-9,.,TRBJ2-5,CASSAAIDQETQYF,TGTGCCAGCAGTGCCGCTATCGACCAAGAGACCCAGTACTTC
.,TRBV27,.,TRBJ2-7,CASSWDISWEQYF,TGTGCCAGCAGCTGGGACATAAGTTGGGAGCAGTACTTC
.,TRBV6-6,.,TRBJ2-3,CASSYSNDDTQYF,TGTGCCAGCAGTTACTCCAACGACGATACGCAGTATTTT
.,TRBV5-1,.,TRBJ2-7,CASSFAGLEQYF,TGCGCCAGCAGCTTCGCTGGACTCGAGCAGTACTTC
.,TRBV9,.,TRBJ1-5,CASSVGVGDRQPQHF,TGTGCCAGCAGCGTAGGGGTAGGGGATCGGCAGCCCCAGCATTTT
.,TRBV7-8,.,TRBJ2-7,CASSLEYGLAVYEQYF,TGTGCCAGCAGCTTAGAGTACGGACTGGCTGTCTACGAGCAGTACTTC
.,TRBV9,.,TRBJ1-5,CASSVGPRDQPQHF,TGTGCCAGCAGCGTTGGTCCCAGGGATCAGCCCCAGCATTTT
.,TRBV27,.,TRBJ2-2,CASRTFPTGTGELFF,TGTGCCAGCAGGACCTTTCCCACGGGGACCGGGGAGCTGTTTTTT
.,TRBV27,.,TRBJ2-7,CASSLIRAGEEQYF,TGTGCCAGCAGTTTAATCAGGGCTGGGGAAGAGCAGTACTTC
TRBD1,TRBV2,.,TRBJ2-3,CASSERQGAHIDTQYF,TGTGCCAGCAGTGAGAGACAGGGGGCGCACATAGATACGCAGTATTTT
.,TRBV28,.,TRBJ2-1,CASLTPFKQGRDEQFF,TGTGCCAGTCTGACCCCCTTCAAACAGGGCCGTGACGAGCAGTTCTTC
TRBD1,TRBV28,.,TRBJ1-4,CASSLWAEGAEKLFF,TGTGCCAGCAGTTTATGGGCGGAGGGGGCTGAAAAACTGTTTTTT